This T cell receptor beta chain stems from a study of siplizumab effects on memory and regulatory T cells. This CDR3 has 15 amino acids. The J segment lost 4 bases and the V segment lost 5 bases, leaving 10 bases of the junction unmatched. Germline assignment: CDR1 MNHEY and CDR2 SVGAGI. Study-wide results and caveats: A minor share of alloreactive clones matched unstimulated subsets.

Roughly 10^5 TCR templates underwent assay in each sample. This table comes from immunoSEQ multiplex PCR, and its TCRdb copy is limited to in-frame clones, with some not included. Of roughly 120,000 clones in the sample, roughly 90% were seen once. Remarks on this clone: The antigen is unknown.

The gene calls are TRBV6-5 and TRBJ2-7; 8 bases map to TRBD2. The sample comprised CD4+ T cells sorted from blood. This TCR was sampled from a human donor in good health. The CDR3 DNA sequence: TGTGCCAGCAGTAACCTCGGGGGGGGCGTTTACGAGCAGTACTTC. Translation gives CASSNLGGGVYEQYF.